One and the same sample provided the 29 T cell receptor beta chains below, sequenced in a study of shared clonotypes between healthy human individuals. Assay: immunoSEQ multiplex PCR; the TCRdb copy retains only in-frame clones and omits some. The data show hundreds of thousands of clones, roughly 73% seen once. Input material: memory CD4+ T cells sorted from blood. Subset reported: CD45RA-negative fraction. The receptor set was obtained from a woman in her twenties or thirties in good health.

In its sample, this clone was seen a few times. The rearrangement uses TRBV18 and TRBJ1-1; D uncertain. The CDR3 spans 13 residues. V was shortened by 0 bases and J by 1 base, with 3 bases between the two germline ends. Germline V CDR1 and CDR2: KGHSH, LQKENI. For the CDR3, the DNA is TGTGCCAGCTCACCACCATCGAACACTGAAGCTTTCTTT. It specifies CASSPPSNTEAFF.

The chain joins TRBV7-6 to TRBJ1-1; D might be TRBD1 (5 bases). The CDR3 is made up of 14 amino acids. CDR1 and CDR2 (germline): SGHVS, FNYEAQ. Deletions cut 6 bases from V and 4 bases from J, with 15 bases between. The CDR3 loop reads CASRIDSSSTEAFF. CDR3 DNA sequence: TGTGCCAGCAGAATTGACAGTAGTTCCACTGAAGCTTTCTTT.

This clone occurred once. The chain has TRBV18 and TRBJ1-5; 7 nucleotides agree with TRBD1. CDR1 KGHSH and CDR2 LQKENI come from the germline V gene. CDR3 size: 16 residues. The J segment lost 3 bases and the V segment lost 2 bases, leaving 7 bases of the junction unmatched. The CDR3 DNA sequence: TGTGCCAGCTCACCATTTGAGGGGGCCCTCAATCAGCCCCAGCATTTT. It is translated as CASSPFEGALNQPQHF.

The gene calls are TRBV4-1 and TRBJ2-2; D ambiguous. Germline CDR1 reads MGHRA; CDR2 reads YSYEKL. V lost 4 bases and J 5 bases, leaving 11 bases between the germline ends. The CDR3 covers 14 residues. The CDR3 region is CASSLRRDTGELFF. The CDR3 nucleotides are TGCGCCAGCAGCCTTAGGCGTGATACCGGGGAGCTGTTTTTT.

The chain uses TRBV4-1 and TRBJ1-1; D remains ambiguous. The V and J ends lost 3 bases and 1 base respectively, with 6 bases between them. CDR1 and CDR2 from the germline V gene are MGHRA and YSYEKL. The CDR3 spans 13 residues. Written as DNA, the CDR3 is TGCGCCAGCAGCCAGACACCGAACACTGAAGCTTTCTTT. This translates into CASSQTPNTEAFF.

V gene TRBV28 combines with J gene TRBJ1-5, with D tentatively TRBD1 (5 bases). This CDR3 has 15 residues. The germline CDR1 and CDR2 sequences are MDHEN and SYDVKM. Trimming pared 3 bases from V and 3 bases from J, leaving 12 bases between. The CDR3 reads CASSFPDSANQPQHF. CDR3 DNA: TGTGCCAGCAGTTTCCCCGACAGTGCCAATCAGCCCCAGCATTTT.

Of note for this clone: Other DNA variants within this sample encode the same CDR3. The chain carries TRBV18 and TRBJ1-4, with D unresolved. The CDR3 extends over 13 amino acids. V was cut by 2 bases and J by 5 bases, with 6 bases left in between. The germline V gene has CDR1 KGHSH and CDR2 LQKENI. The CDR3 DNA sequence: TGTGCCAGCTCACCAGGCCTCAATGAAAAACTGTTTTTT. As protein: CASSPGLNEKLFF.

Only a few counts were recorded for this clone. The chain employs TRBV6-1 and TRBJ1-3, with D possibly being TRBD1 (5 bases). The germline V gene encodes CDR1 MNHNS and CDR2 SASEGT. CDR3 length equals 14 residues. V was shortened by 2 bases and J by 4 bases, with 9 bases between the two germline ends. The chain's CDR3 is CASSEQGGGNTIYF. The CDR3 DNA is TGTGCCAGCAGTGAACAGGGAGGAGGAAACACCATATATTTT.

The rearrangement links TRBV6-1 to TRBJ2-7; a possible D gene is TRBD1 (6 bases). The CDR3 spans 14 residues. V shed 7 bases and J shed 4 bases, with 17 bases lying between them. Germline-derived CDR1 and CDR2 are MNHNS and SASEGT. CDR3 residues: CASKDRHPPYEQYF. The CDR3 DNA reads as TGTGCCAGCAAAGACAGGCACCCACCGTACGAGCAGTACTTC.

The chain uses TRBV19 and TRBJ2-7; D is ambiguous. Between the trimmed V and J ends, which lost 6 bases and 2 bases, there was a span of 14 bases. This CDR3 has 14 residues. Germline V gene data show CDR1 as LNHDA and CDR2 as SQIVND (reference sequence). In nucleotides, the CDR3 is TGTGCCAGTAGCCCCCAACTCCCAACCTACGAGCAGTACTTC. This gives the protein CASSPQLPTYEQYF.

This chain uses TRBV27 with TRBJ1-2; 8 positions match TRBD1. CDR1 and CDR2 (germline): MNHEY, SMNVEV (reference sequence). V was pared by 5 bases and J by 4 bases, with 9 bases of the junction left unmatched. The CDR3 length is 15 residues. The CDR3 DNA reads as TGTGCCAGCAGTGCCCACGGGACAGGCTTCTATGGCTACACCTTC. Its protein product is CASSAHGTGFYGYTF.

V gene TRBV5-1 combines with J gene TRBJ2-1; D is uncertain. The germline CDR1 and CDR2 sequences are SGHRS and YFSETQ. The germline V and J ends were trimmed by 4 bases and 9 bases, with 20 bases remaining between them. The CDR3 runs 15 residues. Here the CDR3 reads CASSPQPSGEVEQFF. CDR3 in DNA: TGCGCCAGCAGCCCCCAGCCGTCAGGAGAGGTTGAGCAGTTCTTC. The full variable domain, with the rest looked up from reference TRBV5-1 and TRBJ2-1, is KAGVTQTPRYLIKTRGQQVTLSCSPISGHRSVSWYQQTPGQGLQFLFEYFSETQRNKGNFPGRFSGRQFSNSRSEMNVSTLELGDSALYLCASSPQPSGEVEQFFGPGTRLTVL.

The CDR3 here is CASTPGEVNTEAFF. CDR3 coding DNA: TGCGCCAGCACCCCAGGGGAGGTGAACACTGAAGCTTTCTTT. This sequence joins TRBV5-1 and TRBJ1-1; maybe TRBD1 (6 bases). This CDR3 has 14 residues. The germline V gene has CDR1 SGHRS and CDR2 YFSETQ. V lost 6 bases and J 0 bases, leaving 12 bases between the germline ends.

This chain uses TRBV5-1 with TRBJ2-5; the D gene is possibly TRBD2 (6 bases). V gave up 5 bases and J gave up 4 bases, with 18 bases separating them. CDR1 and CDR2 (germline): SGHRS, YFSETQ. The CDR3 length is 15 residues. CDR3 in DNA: TGCGCCAGCAGTTTACGAACGGGAGTACGAGAGACCCAGTACTTC. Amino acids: CASSLRTGVRETQYF.

The CDR3 coding sequence is TGTGCCAGCAGTGACTTGAGACAAAACTATGGCTACACCTTC. Encoded protein: CASSDLRQNYGYTF. The gene calls are TRBV6-4 and TRBJ1-2; D not resolved. This CDR3 spans 14 amino acids. The germline V and J ends were trimmed by 1 base and 2 bases, with 8 bases remaining between them. From germline, CDR1 is MRHNA and CDR2 SNTAGT.

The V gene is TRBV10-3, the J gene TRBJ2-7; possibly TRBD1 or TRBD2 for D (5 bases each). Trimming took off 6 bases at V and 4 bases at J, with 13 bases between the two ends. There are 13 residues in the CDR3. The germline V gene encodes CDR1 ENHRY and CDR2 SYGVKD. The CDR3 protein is CAISPDEGYEQYF. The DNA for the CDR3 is TGTGCCATCAGCCCGGATGAGGGGTACGAGCAGTACTTC.

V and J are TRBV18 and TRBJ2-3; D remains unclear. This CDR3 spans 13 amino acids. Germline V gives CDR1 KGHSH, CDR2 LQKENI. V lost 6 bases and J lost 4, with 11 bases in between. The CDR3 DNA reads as TGTGCCAGCTCCCTCGTGGCCTCAGATACGCAGTATTTT. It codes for CASSLVASDTQYF.

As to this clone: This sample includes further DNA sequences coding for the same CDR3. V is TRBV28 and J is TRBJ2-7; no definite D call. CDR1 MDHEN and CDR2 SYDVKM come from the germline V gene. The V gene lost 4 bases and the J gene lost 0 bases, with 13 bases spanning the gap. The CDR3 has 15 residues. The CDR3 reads CASSSPSGSSYEQYF. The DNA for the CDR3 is TGTGCCAGCAGTTCTCCCTCGGGCAGCTCCTACGAGCAGTACTTC.

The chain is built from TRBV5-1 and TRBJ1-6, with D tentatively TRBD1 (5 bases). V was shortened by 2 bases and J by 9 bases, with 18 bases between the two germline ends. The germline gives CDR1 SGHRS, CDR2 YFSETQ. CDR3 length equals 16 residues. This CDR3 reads CASSFLEGRSGSPLHF. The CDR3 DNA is TGCGCCAGCAGCTTCCTAGAGGGACGTTCCGGTTCACCCCTCCACTTT.

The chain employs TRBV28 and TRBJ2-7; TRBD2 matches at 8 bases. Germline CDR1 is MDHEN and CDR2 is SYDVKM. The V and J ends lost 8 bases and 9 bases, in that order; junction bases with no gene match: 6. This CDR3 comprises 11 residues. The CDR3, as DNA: TGTGCCAGCCATGCGCGGGAGGTGCAGTACTTC. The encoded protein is CASHAREVQYF.

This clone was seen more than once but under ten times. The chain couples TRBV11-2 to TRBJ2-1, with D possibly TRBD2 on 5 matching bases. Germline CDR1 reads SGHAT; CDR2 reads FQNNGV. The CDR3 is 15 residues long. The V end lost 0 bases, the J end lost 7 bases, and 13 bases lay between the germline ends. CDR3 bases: TGTGCCAGCAGCTTAGAGGACTCCAGGCTAAATGAGCAGTTCTTC. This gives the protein CASSLEDSRLNEQFF.

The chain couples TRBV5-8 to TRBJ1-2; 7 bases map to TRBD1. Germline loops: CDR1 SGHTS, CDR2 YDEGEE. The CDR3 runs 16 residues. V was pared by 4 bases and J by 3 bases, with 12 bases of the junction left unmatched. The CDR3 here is CASSQTPRGLDYGYTF. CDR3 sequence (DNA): TGTGCCAGCAGCCAGACGCCTAGGGGGCTAGACTATGGCTACACCTTC. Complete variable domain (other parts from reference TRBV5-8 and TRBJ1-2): EAGVTQSPTHLIKTRGQQATLRCSPISGHTSVYWYQQALGLGLQFLLWYDEGEERNRGNFPPRFSGRQFPNYSSELNVNALELEDSALYLCASSQTPRGLDYGYTFGSGTRLTVV.

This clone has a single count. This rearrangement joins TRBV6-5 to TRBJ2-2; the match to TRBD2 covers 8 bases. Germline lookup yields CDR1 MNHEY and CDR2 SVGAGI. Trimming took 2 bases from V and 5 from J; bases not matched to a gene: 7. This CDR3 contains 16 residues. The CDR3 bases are TGTGCCAGCAGTTACGGGAGCGGGAGTCGAACCGGGGAGCTGTTTTTT. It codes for CASSYGSGSRTGELFF.

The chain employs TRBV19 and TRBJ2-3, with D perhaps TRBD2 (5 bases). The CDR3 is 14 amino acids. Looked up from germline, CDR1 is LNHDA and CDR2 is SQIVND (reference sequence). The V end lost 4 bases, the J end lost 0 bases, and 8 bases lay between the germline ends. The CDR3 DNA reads TGTGCCAGTAGTACAGCGGCTAGCACAGATACGCAGTATTTT. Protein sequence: CASSTAASTDTQYF.

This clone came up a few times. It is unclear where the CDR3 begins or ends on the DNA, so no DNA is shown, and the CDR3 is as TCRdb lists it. The chain's CDR3 is CASSERMTGGYFGETQYF. The chain joins TRBV6-1 to TRBJ2-5; the tabulated D call, TRBD1, remains unverified against the DNA. Germline CDR1 and CDR2: MNHNS and SASEGT. The CDR3 is 18 amino acids in total, end residues counted.

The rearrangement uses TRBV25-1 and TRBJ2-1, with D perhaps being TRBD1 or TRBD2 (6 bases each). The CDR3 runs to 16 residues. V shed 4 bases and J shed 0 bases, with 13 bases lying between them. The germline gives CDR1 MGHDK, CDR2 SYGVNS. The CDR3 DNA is TGTGCCAGCAGTGGGCGGGACACGAGCTCCTACAATGAGCAGTTCTTC. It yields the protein CASSGRDTSSYNEQFF.

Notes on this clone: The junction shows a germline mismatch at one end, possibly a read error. CDR3 amino acids: CASKDSIDTQYF. The DNA of the CDR3 is TGTGCCAGCAAGGACAGCATAGATACGCAGTATTTT. The chain recombines TRBV6-5 with TRBJ2-3, with TRBD1 as a possible D gene (6 bases). CDR3 length: 12 residues. The germline V gene encodes CDR1 MNHEY and CDR2 SVGAGI.

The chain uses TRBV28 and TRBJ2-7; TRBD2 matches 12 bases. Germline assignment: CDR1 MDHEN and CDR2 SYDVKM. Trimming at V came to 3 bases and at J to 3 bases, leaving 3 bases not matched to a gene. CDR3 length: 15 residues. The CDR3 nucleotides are TGTGCCAGCAGTTTCAGGACTAGCGGGATCTACGAGCAGTACTTC. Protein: CASSFRTSGIYEQYF.

The CDR3 DNA reads as TGTGCCAGCAGCCAAGACGGACATCAGCCCCAGCATTTT. This codes for CASSQDGHQPQHF. V and J are TRBV7-3 and TRBJ1-5; D gene uncertain. This CDR3 region has 13 residues. The germline CDR1 and CDR2 sequences are SGHTA and FQGTGA. The V and J ends lost 5 bases and 5 bases respectively, with 10 bases between them.